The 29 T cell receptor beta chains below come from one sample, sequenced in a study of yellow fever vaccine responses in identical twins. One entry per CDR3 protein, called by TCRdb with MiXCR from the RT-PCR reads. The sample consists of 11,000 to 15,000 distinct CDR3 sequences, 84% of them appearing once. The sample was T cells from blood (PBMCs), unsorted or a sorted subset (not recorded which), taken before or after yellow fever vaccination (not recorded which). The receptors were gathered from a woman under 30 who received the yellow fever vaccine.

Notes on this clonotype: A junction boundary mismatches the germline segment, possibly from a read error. The chain's CDR3 is CASRKPGLNFHGYTF. The CDR3 nucleotides read TGTGCCAGTAGGAAGCCGGGACTAAATTTCCATGGCTATACCTTC. The rearrangement links TRBV19 to TRBJ1-2, with D possibly matching TRBD1 (5 bases). The germline CDR1 and CDR2 sequences are LNHDA and SQIVND (reference sequence). The CDR3 has 15 amino acids.

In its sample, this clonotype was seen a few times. Here the CDR3 DNA reads TGTGCCATCAGTGGTCCTACGGACAGGGGAGATGAGCAGTTCTTC. It yields the protein CAISGPTDRGDEQFF. The chain combines TRBV10-3 with TRBJ2-1; the match to TRBD1 covers 9 bases. The junction had 9 bases not matched to a gene; V was cut back by 4 bases and J by 8 bases. The CDR3 runs to 15 residues. The germline CDR1 and CDR2 sequences are ENHRY and SYGVKD.

The CDR3 spells CASSPDRGEQYF. The CDR3 DNA follows: TGTGCCAGCAGCCCCGACAGGGGCGAGCAGTACTTC. The rearrangement uses TRBV13 and TRBJ2-7, with 8 positions matching TRBD1. After removal of 5 bases from V and 6 bases from J, the junction contained 3 bases not matched to a gene. This CDR3 comprises 12 residues. In germline, CDR1 is PRHDT, CDR2 FYEKMQ (reference sequence).

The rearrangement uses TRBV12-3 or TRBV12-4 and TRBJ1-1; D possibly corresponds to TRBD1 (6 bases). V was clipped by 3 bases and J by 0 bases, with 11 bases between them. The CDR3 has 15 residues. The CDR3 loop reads CASSFGTFMNTEAFF. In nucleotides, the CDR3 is TGTGCCAGCAGTTTTGGGACATTCATGAACACTGAAGCTTTCTTT.

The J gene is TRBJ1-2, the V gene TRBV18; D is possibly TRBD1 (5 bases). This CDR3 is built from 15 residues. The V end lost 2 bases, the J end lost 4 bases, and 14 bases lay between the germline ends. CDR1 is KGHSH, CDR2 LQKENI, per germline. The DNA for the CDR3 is TGTGCCAGCTCACCAAACAGGCAGGATGTCTATGGCTACACCTTC. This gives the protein CASSPNRQDVYGYTF.

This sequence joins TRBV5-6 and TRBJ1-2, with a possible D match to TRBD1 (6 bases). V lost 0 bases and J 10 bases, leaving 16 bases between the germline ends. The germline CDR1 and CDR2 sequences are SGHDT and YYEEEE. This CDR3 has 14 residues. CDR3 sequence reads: CASSLEISGQLYTF. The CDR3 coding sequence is TGTGCCAGCAGCTTGGAGATCTCGGGACAACTCTACACCTTC.

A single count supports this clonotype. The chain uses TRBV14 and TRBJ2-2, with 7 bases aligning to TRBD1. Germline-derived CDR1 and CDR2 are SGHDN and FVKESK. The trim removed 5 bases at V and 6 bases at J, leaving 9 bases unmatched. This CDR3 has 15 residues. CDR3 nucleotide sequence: TGTGCCAGCAGCAAACGGACAGGAATGTCCGGGGAGCTGTTTTTT. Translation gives CASSKRTGMSGELFF.

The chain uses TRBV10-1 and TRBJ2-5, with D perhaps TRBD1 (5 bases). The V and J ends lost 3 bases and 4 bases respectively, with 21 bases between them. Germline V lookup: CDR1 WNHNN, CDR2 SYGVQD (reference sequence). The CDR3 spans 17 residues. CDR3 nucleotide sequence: TGCGCCAGCAGTGATTCGCCAGGGATGGGTGCTCTAGAGACCCAGTACTTC. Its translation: CASSDSPGMGALETQYF.

The CDR3 nucleotides read TGTGCCAGCTCACCACAGCGGGGGTACCAAGAGACCCAGTACTTC. Protein product: CASSPQRGYQETQYF. J is TRBJ2-5 and V is TRBV18; the match to TRBD2 covers 8 bases. Germline CDR1 reads KGHSH; CDR2 reads LQKENI. The CDR3 sequence is 15 residues long. The V and J ends lost 1 base and 0 bases, in that order; junction bases with no gene match: 1.

CDR3 region: CASSLSGPGGGYTF. The CDR3 bases are TGTGCCAGCAGTTTATCAGGCCCCGGGGGTGGCTACACCTTC. The V and J genes are TRBV27 and TRBJ1-2; tentatively, D is TRBD1 (5 bases). The CDR3 spans 14 residues. Trimming stripped 0 bases from V and 7 bases from J, with 12 bases between. Germline V gene sequence: CDR1 MNHEY, CDR2 SMNVEV (reference sequence).

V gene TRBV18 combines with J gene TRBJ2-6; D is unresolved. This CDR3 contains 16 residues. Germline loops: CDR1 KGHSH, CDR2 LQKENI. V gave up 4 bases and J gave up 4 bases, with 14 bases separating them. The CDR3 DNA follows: TGTGCCAGCTCACTCGCCGTGGCGCAAGGGGCCAACGTCCTGACTTTC. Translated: CASSLAVAQGANVLTF.

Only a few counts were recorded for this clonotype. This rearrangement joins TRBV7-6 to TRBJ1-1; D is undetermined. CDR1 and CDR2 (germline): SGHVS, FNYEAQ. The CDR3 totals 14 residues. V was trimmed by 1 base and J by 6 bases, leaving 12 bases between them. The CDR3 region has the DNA TGTGCCAGCAGCTTAGACGTCAGTACCCCTGAAGCTTTCTTT. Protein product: CASSLDVSTPEAFF.

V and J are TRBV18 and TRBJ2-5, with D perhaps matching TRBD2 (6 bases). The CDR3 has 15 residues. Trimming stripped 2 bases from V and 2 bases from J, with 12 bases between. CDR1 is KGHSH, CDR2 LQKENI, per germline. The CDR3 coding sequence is TGTGCCAGCTCACCAGGCATTGGGGGGCAAGAGACCCAGTACTTC. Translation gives CASSPGIGGQETQYF.

The CDR3, as DNA: TGTGCCAGCACTCCCTCCCCCGGGCCCCGTTATGGCTACACCTTC. Amino acid sequence: CASTPSPGPRYGYTF. This rearrangement joins TRBV12-3 or TRBV12-4 to TRBJ1-2; D is unclear. The CDR3 runs 15 residues. V was pared by 7 bases and J by 5 bases, with 20 bases between.

The CDR3 protein is CASSQSSNEQFF. Written as DNA, the CDR3 is TGCGCCAGCAGTCAATCCTCGAATGAGCAGTTCTTC. The gene calls are TRBV23-1 and TRBJ2-1, with D unclear. TRBV23-1 is reported as an ORF; its role is uncertain. V lost 0 bases to trimming and J lost 7 bases, with 4 bases between them. This CDR3 region has 12 residues.

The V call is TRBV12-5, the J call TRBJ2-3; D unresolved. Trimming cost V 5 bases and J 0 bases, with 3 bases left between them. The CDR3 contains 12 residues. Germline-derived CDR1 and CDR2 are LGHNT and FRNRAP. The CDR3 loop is CASGLSTDTQYF. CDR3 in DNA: TGTGCTAGTGGTCTGAGCACAGATACGCAGTATTTT.

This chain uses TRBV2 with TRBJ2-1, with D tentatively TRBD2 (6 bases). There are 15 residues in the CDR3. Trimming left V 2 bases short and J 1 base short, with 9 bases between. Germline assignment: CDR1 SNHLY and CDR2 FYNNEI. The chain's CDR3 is CASSERGTSYNEQFF. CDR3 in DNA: TGTGCCAGCAGTGAACGTGGGACTTCCTACAATGAGCAGTTCTTC.

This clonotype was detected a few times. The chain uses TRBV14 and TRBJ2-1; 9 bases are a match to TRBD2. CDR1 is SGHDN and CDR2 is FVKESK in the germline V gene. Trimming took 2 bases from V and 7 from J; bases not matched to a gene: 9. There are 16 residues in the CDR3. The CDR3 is CASSQTNSGGSNEQFF. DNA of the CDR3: TGTGCCAGCAGCCAAACAAATAGCGGGGGCTCGAATGAGCAGTTCTTC.

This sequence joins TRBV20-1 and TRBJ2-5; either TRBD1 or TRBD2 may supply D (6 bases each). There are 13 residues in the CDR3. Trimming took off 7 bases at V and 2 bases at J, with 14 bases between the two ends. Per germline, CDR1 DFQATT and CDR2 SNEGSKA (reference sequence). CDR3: CSVSPGAQETQYF. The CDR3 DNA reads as TGCAGTGTTTCCCCGGGGGCACAAGAGACCCAGTACTTC.

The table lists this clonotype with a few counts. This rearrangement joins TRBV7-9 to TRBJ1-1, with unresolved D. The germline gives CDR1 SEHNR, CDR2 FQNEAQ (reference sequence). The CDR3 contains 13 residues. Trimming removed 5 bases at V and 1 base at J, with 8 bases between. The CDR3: CASSVSGNTEAFF. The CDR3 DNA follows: TGTGCCAGCAGCGTCAGCGGGAACACTGAAGCTTTCTTT. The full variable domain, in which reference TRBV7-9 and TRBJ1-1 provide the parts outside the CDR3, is DTGVSQNPRHKITKRGQNVTFRCDPISEHNRLYWYRQTLGQGPEFLTYFQNEAQLEKSRLLSDRFSAERPKGSFSTLEIQRTEQGDSAMYLCASSVSGNTEAFFGQGTRLTVV.

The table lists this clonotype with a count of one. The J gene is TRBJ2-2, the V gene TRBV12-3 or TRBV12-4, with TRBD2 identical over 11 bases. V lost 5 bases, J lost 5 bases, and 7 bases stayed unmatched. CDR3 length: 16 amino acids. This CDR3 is CASSITSGGVTGELFF. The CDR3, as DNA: TGTGCCAGCAGTATCACTAGCGGGGGAGTTACCGGGGAGCTGTTTTTT.

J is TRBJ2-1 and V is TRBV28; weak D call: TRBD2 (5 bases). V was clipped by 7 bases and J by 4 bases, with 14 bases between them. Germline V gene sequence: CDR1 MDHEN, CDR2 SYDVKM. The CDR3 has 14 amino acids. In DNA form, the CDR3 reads TGTGCCAGCAAACCCACTAGAATATACAATGAGCAGTTCTTC. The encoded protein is CASKPTRIYNEQFF.

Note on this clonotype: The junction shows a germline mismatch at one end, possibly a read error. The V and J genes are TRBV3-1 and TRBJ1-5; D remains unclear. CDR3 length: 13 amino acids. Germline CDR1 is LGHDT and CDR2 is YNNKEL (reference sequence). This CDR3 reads CANSQGIYQPQHF. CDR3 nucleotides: TGTGCCAACAGCCAAGGTATCTATCAGCCCCAGCATTTT.

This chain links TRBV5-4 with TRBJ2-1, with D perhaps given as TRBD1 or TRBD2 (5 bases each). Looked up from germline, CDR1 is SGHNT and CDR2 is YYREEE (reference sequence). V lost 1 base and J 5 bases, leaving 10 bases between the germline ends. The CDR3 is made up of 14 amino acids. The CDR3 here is CASSLRGANNEQFF. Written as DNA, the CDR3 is TGTGCCAGCAGCTTGAGAGGGGCAAACAATGAGCAGTTCTTC.

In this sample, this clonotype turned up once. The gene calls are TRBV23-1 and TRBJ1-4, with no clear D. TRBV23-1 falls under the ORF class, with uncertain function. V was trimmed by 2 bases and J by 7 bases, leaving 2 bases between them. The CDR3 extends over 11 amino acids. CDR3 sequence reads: CASSQVEKLFF. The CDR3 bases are TGCGCCAGCAGTCAAGTTGAAAAACTGTTTTTT.

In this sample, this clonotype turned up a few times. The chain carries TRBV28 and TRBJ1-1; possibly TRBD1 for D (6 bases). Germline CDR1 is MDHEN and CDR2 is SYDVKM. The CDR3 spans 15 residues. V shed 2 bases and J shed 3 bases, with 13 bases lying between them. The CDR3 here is CASSLHPGVDTEAFF. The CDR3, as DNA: TGTGCCAGCAGTTTACATCCAGGGGTAGACACTGAAGCTTTCTTT.

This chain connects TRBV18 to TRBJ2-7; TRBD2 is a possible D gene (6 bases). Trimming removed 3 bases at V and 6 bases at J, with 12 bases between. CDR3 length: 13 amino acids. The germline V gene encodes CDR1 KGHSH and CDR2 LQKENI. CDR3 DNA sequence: TGTGCCAGCTCACCGATGGAGGGCGGCGAGCAGTACGTC. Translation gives CASSPMEGGEQYV.

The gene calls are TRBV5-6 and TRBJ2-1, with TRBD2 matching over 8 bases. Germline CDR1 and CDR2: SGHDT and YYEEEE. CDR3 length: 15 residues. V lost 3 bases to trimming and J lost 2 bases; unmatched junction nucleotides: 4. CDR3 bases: TGTGCCAGCAGCTGGGGACTAGTTGCCTACAATGAGCAGTTCTTC. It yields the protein CASSWGLVAYNEQFF.

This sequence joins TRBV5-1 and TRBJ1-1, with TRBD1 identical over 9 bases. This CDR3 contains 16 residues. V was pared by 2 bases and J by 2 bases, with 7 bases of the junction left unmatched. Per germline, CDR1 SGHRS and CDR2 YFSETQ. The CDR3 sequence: CASSLQRDRANTEAFF. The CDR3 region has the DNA TGCGCCAGCAGCTTACAGAGGGACAGGGCCAACACTGAAGCTTTCTTT.